This entry describes one T cell receptor (beta chain). The sample is drawn from a study of response to subunit inactivated influenza vaccine. Germline V CDR1 and CDR2: LGHNA, YNFKEQ. This CDR3 comprises 13 residues. Trimming stripped 0 bases from V and 10 bases from J, with 10 bases between. MiXCR was run by TCRdb on the RT-PCR reads, yielding one entry per CDR3 protein. This sample has some 800,000 distinct CDR3 sequences; over 20% occur once, and the top ten carry 10% to 13%. The chain employs TRBV4-2 and TRBJ2-1; D is unresolved. This clonotype was obtained from a man in his forties or fifties who received an inactivated influenza vaccine. Here the sequenced sample was PBMCs from blood, taken roughly 5 days after vaccination. This CDR3 reads CASSQEERMEQFF. CDR3 nucleotides: TGTGCCAGCAGCCAAGAGGAAAGAATGGAGCAGTTCTTC.